This T cell receptor beta chain was obtained from a study of blood T cells in healthy people across ages. Points from the study as a whole: Samples with more naive T cells showed higher observed beta diversity. CMV infection status of these donors was not known.

Germline lookup yields CDR1 SQVTM and CDR2 ANQGSEA. The V gene lost 7 bases and the J gene lost 0 bases, with 11 bases spanning the gap. This CDR3 comprises 13 residues. Per individual sample, total RNA of at least 5 micrograms was extracted. PCR was performed a second time for about 7 to 12 cycles using a sample-barcoded 5' primer and a J-beta primer mix. A template-switch adaptor with 12 random nucleotides tagged each cDNA molecule. TCRdb passed the 5' RACE reads through MiXCR, listing each CDR3 protein once. The sample has 1.4 million or so distinct CDR3 sequences, approximately 39% seen once. In regard to this clonotype: Its antigen remains unknown.

The V call is TRBV29-1, the J call TRBJ2-3; D gene ambiguous. The source is a young woman in good health. Specimen: blood. The CDR3 is CSAGLYSTDTQYF. DNA of the CDR3: TGCAGCGCAGGCCTATATAGCACAGATACGCAGTATTTT.